The entry that follows covers one TCR beta chain sequence. The target antigen is unknown. Germline V gene lookup returns CDR1 SGHNT and CDR2 YYREEE (reference sequence). V was clipped by 2 bases and J by 5 bases; unmatched bases: 9. This CDR3 contains 15 residues. These data belong to a study of cytomegalovirus exposure and HLA in healthy donors. Study-wide points: Being productive about 87% or about 30% of the time was typical of most TCR beta V segments in an earlier analysis.

60 Vbeta and 13 Jbeta primers were used in PCR. Data came from immunoSEQ multiplex PCR; TCRdb stores just in-frame clones and leaves some out. The sample carries over 95,000 clones, 76% recorded once. The clonotype was recovered from a woman aged 40 to 55 in good health and CMV-seropositive. The chain uses TRBV5-4 and TRBJ2-5, with 7 bases lining up with TRBD1. Sequences were obtained from PBMCs. CDR3 protein: CASSFEGARRETQYF. The CDR3 DNA reads TGTGCCAGCAGCTTCGAGGGGGCGCGTCGGGAGACCCAGTACTTC.